This T cell receptor beta chain came from a study of CD8+ T cells in alopecia areata. As regards this clone: Antigen specificity is unknown.

Specified treatment: oral pan-JAK inhibitor, 5-10 mg twice daily. Study-level points and caveats: On tofacitinib, scalp clonality and expanded CD8+ clones among top 100 fell significantly.

In germline, CDR1 is GTSNPN, CDR2 SVGIG (reference sequence). The CDR3 is 14 amino acids. With 3 bases clipped from V and 2 bases from J, the junction kept 2 bases outside the gene matches. Isolated RNA was reverse transcribed into cDNA used as the sequencing template. Profiling relied on immunoSEQ multiplex PCR, and the TCRdb table lists in-frame clones only, not all of them. The sample includes about 190,000 clones, 50% to 60% of them seen just once. The sample here was CD4+ T cells sorted from blood, taken at week 4, from a patient treated with tofacitinib. The sequence came from a human donor with alopecia areata. V gene TRBV30 combines with J gene TRBJ2-1, with 9 positions matching TRBD2. The CDR3 DNA follows: TGTGCCTGGAGATCTAGCGGGGCCTACAATGAGCAGTTCTTC. Translating gives CAWRSSGAYNEQFF.